Following are 5 T cell receptor beta chains from one sample sequenced in a study of T cells in Graves' hyperthyroidism and ophthalmopathy (dated by TCRdb to about 2019). Receptors were amplified or captured by multiplex PCR. Sequenced on an Illumina HiSeq 2000. The TCR beta CDR3 regions were amplified from the RNA transcripts. A first-round RT-PCR of the TCR CDR3 used the HTBI primer set with the Qiagen OneStep RT-PCR kit. The public reads were run again by TCRdb, first through fastp at Q25 and then through MiXCR, and only productive beta chains were kept. Every distinct CDR3 protein forms one entry, paired with its most common genes and DNA. Here the sample has 730,000 or so distinct CDR3 sequences; around 20% occur a single time. Of the sample, over 15% is held by the ten largest clones. Material for sequencing was blood. The receptors originated from a woman aged 50 to 65 with Graves' hyperthyroidism that later progressed to Graves' ophthalmopathy.

The table lists this clonotype with a count of one. The chain has TRBV19 and TRBJ2-7; TRBD2 matches at 8 bases. From germline, CDR1 is LNHDA and CDR2 SQIVND (reference sequence). V trimming: 6 bases; J trimming: 2 bases; junction bases outside the gene matches: 12. This CDR3 has 16 residues. CDR3 bases: TGTGCCAGTAGCCCGAGCGCCGGGGGGGCGACCTACGAGCAGTACTTC. This encodes CASSPSAGGATYEQYF.

With regard to this clonotype: The junction and the germline gene differ at one end; a read error may be behind it. The chain has TRBV3-1 and TRBJ2-4; TRBD2 matches at 7 bases. CDR1 is LGHDT, CDR2 YNNKEL, per germline (reference sequence). This CDR3 region has 15 residues. The CDR3, as DNA: TGTGCCTGCAGCCCCCGAGCGGGGGCCAAAAACATTCAGTACTTC. This translates into CACSPRAGAKNIQYF.

This clonotype turned up a few times. The J gene is TRBJ2-2, the V gene TRBV10-3; the match to TRBD1 covers 10 bases. The trim removed 10 bases at V and 6 bases at J, leaving 8 bases unmatched. The CDR3 sequence is 14 residues long. Per germline, CDR1 ENHRY and CDR2 SYGVKD. CDR3 DNA: TGTGCCACCACGACAGGGGGCTCTCCCGGGGAGCTGTTTTTT. This encodes CATTTGGSPGELFF.

This clonotype was found a few times. The chain is built from TRBV6-2 or TRBV6-3 and TRBJ2-1; TRBD2 might be the D (6 bases). The CDR3 spans 15 residues. The V gene's germline CDR1 is MNHEY and CDR2 SVGEGT. Trimming removed 5 bases at V and 0 bases at J, with 11 bases between. This CDR3 reads CASSVGDFSYNEQFF. The DNA for the CDR3 is TGTGCCAGCAGTGTGGGGGACTTCTCCTACAATGAGCAGTTCTTC.

The chain combines TRBV20-1 with TRBJ2-4, with TRBD2 matching 11 bases. Trimming removed 6 bases from V and 6 bases from J; junction bases left unmatched: 10. This CDR3 region has 15 residues. The germline V gene has CDR1 DFQATT and CDR2 SNEGSKA (reference sequence). The CDR3 DNA reads TGCAGTGCAATAGGCCCGGGACTAGCGGTAAACATTCAGTACTTC. Amino acid sequence: CSAIGPGLAVNIQYF.